This T cell receptor beta chain came from a study of identical twins. This clonotype occurred a few times. A single record per CDR3 protein comes from TCRdb applying MiXCR to the 5' RACE reads. Of 400,000 to 500,000 distinct CDR3 sequences in the sample, roughly 20% were seen once. Germline V gives CDR1 MNHEY, CDR2 SMNVEV (reference sequence). The CDR3 spans 14 residues. The V and J ends lost 5 bases and 1 base respectively, with 11 bases between them. The receptor was isolated from a man in his forties or fifties in good health. The sample taken for sequencing was naive T cells sorted from blood. This sequence joins TRBV27 and TRBJ1-1; D gene ambiguous. The CDR3 DNA is TGTGCCAGCAGTAGGGAGGGCCGGAACACTGAAGCTTTCTTT. It encodes CASSREGRNTEAFF.